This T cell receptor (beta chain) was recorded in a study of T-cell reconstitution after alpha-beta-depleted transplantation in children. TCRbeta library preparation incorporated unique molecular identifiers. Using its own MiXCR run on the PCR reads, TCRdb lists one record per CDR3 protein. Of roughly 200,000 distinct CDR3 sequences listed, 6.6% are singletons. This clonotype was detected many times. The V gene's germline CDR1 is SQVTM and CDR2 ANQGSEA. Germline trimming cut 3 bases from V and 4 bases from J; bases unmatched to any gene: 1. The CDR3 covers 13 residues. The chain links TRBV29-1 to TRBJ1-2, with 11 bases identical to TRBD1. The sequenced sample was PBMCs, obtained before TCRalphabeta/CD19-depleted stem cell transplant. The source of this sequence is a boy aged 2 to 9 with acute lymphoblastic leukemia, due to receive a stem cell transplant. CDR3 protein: CSVEGTGGYGYTF. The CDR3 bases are TGCAGCGTTGAGGGGACAGGGGGCTATGGCTACACCTTC.